This T cell receptor beta chain was captured in a study of STAT5B mutations in CD4+ large granular lymphocyte leukemia. Broader study findings: Compared with healthy controls (2/35), patient top clones favored TRBV06 (8/27).

As for this clone: Its target is not known.

This CDR3 is 17 amino acids long. The V end was cut by 4 bases, the J end by 2 bases, with 19 bases between. From germline, CDR1 is SGHRS and CDR2 YFSETQ. Here immunoSEQ multiplex PCR was the method, and the copy in TCRdb shows in-frame clones only, minus some. In the table there are 25,000 to 35,000 clones, around four fifths of which are singletons. Buffy coats from healthy blood donors served as controls. This receptor was taken from a human donor in good health. The chain joins TRBV5-1 to TRBJ1-5; possibly TRBD1 for D (5 bases). The sample consisted of CD4+ T cells from blood buffy coats. The CDR3 DNA follows: TGCGCCAGCAGCACAACACCGACAGACCAGGGCAATCAGCCCCAGCATTTT. Encoded protein: CASSTTPTDQGNQPQHF.